This T cell receptor beta chain was documented in a study of cytomegalovirus exposure and HLA in healthy donors. This CDR3 contains 15 residues. CDR1 is SGHVS and CDR2 is FQNEAQ in the germline V gene. V gave up 5 bases and J gave up 6 bases; unmatched junction bases: 8. It was with 60 Vbeta and 13 Jbeta primers that the PCR ran. TCRdb's table, derived via immunoSEQ multiplex PCR, lists solely in-frame clones and lacks some. This sample's table has 90,000 to 130,000 clones. This TCR was sampled from a man aged 30 to 45 in good health and CMV-seronegative. Sequencing used PBMCs. V is TRBV7-8 and J is TRBJ1-5; 9 bases fit TRBD1. The CDR3 sequence is CASSLRDRAVQPQHF. DNA for the CDR3: TGTGCCAGCAGCCTCCGGGACAGGGCGGTTCAGCCCCAGCATTTT.